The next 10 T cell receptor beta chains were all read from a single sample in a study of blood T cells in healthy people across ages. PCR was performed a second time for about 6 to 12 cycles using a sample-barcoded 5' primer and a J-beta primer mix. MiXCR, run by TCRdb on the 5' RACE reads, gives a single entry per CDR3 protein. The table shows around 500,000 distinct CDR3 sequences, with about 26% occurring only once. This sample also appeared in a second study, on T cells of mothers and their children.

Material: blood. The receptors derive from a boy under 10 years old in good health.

CDR3 in amino acids: CASSQEGGRINEQFF. The CDR3 nucleotides read TGCGCCAGCAGCCAAGAGGGAGGGCGGATCAATGAGCAGTTCTTC. The chain employs TRBV4-3 and TRBJ2-1; TRBD2 matches at 7 bases. The germline V gene has CDR1 LGHNA and CDR2 YSLEER. Trimming removed 0 bases from V and 6 bases from J; junction bases left unmatched: 5. This CDR3 is 15 amino acids long.

The DNA for the CDR3 is TGTGCCAGCAGTTTGAGGGGCGCGGGGGACAAAAACATTCAGTACTTC. Its protein is CASSLRGAGDKNIQYF. This chain connects TRBV11-2 to TRBJ2-4; TRBD2 matches 7 bases. This CDR3 has 16 amino acids. With V trimmed by 6 bases and J by 3 bases, 11 bases remained unmatched. Germline loops: CDR1 SGHAT, CDR2 FQNNGV.

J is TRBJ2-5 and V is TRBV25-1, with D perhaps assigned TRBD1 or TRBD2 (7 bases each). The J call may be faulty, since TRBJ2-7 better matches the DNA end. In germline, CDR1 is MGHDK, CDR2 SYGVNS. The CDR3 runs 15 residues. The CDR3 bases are TGTGCCAGCATTGGGAGGGGGCAAGGAATCTACGAGCAGTACTTC. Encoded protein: CASIGRGQGIYEQYF.

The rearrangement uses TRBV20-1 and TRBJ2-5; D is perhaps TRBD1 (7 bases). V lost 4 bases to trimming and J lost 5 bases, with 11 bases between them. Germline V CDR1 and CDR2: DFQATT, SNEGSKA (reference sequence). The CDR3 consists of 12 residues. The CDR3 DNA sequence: TGCAGTGCTAAGACAGGGAGGGAGACCCAGTACTTC. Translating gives CSAKTGRETQYF.

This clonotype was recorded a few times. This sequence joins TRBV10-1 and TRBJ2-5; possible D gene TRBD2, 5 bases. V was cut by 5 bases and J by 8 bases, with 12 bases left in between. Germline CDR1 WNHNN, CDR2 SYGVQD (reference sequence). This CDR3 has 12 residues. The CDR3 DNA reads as TGCGCCAGCAGTTCGGGCCGGGGTACCCAGTACTTC. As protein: CASSSGRGTQYF.

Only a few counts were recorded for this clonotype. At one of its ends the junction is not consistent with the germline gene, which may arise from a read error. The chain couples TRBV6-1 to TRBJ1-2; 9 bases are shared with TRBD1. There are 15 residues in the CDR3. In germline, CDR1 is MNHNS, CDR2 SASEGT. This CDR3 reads CTSRSLQGANYGYTF. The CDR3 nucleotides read TGTACCAGCAGATCCCTACAGGGGGCCAACTACGGCTACACCTTC.

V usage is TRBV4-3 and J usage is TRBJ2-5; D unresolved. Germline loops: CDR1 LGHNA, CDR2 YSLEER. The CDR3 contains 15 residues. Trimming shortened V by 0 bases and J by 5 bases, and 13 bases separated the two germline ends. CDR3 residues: CASSQDPWDPETQYF. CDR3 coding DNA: TGCGCCAGCAGCCAAGATCCGTGGGATCCGGAGACCCAGTACTTC.

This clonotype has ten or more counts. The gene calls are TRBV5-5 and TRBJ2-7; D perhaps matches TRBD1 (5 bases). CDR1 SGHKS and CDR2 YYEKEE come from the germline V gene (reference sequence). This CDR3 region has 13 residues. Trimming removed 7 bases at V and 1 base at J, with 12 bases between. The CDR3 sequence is CASGQTDSYEQYF. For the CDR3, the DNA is TGTGCCAGCGGGCAGACAGATTCCTACGAGCAGTACTTC.

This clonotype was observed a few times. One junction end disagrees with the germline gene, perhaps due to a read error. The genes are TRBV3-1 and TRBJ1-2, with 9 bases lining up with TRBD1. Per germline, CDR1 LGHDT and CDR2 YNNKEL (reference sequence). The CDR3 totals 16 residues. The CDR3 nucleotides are TGTGCCGGCAGCCCAAGTCCCGGGACAGGGAGCTATGGCTACACCTTC. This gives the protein CAGSPSPGTGSYGYTF. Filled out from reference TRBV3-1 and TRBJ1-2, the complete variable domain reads DTAVSQTPKYLVTQMGNDKSIKCEQNLGHDTMYWYKQDSKKFLKIMFSYNNKELIINETVPNRFSPKSPDKAHLNLHINSLELGDSAVYFCAGSPSPGTGSYGYTFGSGTRLTVV.

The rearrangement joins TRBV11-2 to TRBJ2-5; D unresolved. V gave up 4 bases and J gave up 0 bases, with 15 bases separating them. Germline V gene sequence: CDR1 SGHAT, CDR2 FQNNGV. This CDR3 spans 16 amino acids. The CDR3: CASSSPVGFYQETQYF. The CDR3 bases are TGTGCCAGCAGCTCCCCGGTGGGCTTCTACCAAGAGACCCAGTACTTC.